The source of this TCR beta chain is a study of T-cell reconstitution after alpha-beta-depleted transplantation in children. General observations from the study: About two months after transplant, alpha-beta T cells reportedly came from several hundred expanded graft clones.

As concerns this clonotype: Its antigen is still unknown.

CDR3 length: 15 residues. Trimming removed 7 bases at V and 1 base at J, with 16 bases between. Germline-derived CDR1 and CDR2 are SNHLY and FYNNEI. Unique molecular identifiers were incorporated when the TCRbeta library was constructed. MiXCR was run by TCRdb on the PCR reads, yielding one entry per CDR3 protein. The profile covers almost 600,000 distinct CDR3 sequences, with roughly 30% appearing a single time and around a third taken by the ten largest. The chain is built from TRBV2 and TRBJ2-5; no firm D call. Sample: PBMCs, taken before TCRalphabeta/CD19-depleted stem cell transplant. The receptor was isolated from a boy less than two years old with Wiskott-Aldrich syndrome, due to receive a stem cell transplant. The CDR3 is CASIGRVGPQETQYF. CDR3 DNA: TGTGCCAGCATTGGCAGAGTAGGGCCCCAAGAGACCCAGTACTTC.